This TCR beta chain was captured by sequencing in a study of breast tumors, draining lymph nodes, adjacent tissues. TCRdb analysed the multiplex PCR reads with MiXCR anew, one entry per CDR3 protein. The sample shows about 200,000 distinct CDR3 sequences, roughly 31% of them seen only once. The CDR3 spans 16 residues. The V end was cut by 6 bases, the J end by 2 bases, with 18 bases between. The V gene's germline CDR1 is SGHAT and CDR2 FQDESV (reference sequence). Samples came from axillary lymph nodes draining the breast cancer. Ten or more counts support this clonotype. The clonotype originates from a female donor with breast cancer. Some clones in this sample may be carry-over from other donors' samples. Sequenced input: axillary lymph node tissue. The chain couples TRBV11-1 to TRBJ2-3; D may be TRBD2 (6 bases). The CDR3 spells CASRSLYGGTTDTQYF. The DNA of the CDR3 is TGTGCCAGCAGATCCCTCTATGGGGGGACCACAGATACGCAGTATTTT.